This TCR beta chain is drawn from a study of T-cell reconstitution after alpha-beta-depleted transplantation in children. V was clipped by 1 base and J by 5 bases; unmatched bases: 10. The CDR3 has 17 amino acids. Germline CDR1 SGHDT, CDR2 YYEEEE. Notes on the study in general: Some patients' high day-60 TCRbeta diversity was traced to surviving recipient T cells and thymic progenitors. T-cell numbers and diversity one year post-transplant derived largely from freshly generated T cells.

Ten or more counts support this clonotype. Its cognate antigen is unknown. As it was prepared, the TCRbeta library received unique molecular identifiers. TCRdb re-analysed the PCR reads in MiXCR, keeping a single row per CDR3 protein. This sample has 70,000 or so distinct CDR3 sequences, with about a tenth found just once. The J gene is TRBJ2-1, the V gene TRBV5-6; 9 bases fit TRBD2. This specimen consisted of PBMCs, obtained before TCRalphabeta/CD19-depleted stem cell transplant. The TCR originated in a boy aged 10-17 years with acute myeloid leukemia, due to receive a stem cell transplant. DNA for the CDR3: TGTGCCAGCAGCTTGAAGGGACTAGCCACCTCTCACAATGAGCAGTTCTTC. This encodes CASSLKGLATSHNEQFF. The entire variable domain, with the rest obtained from reference TRBV5-6 and TRBJ2-1, is as follows: DAGVTQSPTHLIKTRGQQVTLRCSPKSGHDTVSWYQQALGQGPQFIFQYYEEEERQRGNFPDRFSGHQFPNYSSELNVNALLLGDSALYLCASSLKGLATSHNEQFFGPGTRLTVL.